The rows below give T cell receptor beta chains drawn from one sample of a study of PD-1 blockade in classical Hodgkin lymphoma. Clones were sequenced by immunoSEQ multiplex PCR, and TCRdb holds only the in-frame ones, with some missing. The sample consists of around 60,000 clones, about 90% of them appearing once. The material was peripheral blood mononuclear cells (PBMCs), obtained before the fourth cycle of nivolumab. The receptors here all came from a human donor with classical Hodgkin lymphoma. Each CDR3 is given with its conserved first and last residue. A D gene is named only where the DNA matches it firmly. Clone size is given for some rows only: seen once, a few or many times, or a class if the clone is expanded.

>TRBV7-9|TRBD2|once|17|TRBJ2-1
TGTGCCAGCAGCTTTGCGGGGGACCTACTCTCCTACAATGAGCAGTTCTTC
CASSFAGDLLSYNEQFF
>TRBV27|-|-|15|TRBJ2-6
TGTGCCAGCAGTCCCGGCTTCTCTGGGGCCAACGTCCTGACTTTC
CASSPGFSGANVLTF
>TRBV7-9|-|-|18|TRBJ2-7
TGTGCCAGCAGCTCGACCATGGGACCGATGTCAGATCGATACGAGCAGTACTTC
CASSSTMGPMSDRYEQYF
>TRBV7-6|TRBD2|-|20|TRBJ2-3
TGTGCCTTACCGCAGGACAACTGGACTAGCGGGATCCCTAGCACAGATACGCAGTATTTT
CALPQDNWTSGIPSTDTQYF
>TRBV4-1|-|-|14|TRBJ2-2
TGCGCCAGCAGCCCCACAGAGGACACCGGGGAGCTGTTTTTT
CASSPTEDTGELFF
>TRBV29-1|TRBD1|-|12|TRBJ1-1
TGCAGCGCCGGGACAGATCCGCTTGAAGCTTTCTTT
CSAGTDPLEAFF
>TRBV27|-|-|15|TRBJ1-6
TGTGCCAGCAGTCATCCCCCTGAATATCATTCACCCCTCCACTTT
CASSHPPEYHSPLHF
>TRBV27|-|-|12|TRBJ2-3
TGTGCCAGCAGGGCCCGTACAGATACGCAGTATTTT
CASRARTDTQYF
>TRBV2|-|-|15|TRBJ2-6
TGTGCCAGCAGTGAGCATCCCTCTGGGGCCAACGTCCTGACTTTC
CASSEHPSGANVLTF
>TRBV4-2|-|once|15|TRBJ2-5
TGTGCCAGCAGGAAGGGCGGGTCCCCCGGGGTGGCCCAGTACTTC
CASRKGGSPGVAQYF
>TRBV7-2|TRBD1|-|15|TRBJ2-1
TGTGCCAGCAGCGTAACCCGGGACAGCCAGAATGAGCAGTTCTTC
CASSVTRDSQNEQFF
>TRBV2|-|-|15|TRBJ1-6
TGTGCCAGCTTCGACGGTCACTCCTATAATTCACCCCTCCACTTT
CASFDGHSYNSPLHF
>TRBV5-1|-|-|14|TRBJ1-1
TGCGCCAGCAGCTTGACTGGGCCGCTTACTGAAGCTTTCTTT
CASSLTGPLTEAFF
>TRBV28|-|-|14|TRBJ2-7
TGTGCCAGCAGTTTAGGGACAACGCACTACGAGCAGTACTTC
CASSLGTTHYEQYF
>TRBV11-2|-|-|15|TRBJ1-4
TGTGCCAGCAGCTTAGGACTTTCCTTAACCTTAAAACTGTTTTTT
CASSLGLSLTLKLFF
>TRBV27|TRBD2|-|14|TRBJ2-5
TGTGCCAGCAGTTTTTACGGGGGGGACGAGACCCAGTACTTC
CASSFYGGDETQYF
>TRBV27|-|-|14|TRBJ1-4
TGTGCCAGCAGTTTATGGCCGAGCGATGAAAAACTGTTTTTT
CASSLWPSDEKLFF
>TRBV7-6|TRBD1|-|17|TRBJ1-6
TGTGCCAGCAGCTACGACCCCCGGGACAGGGGTAATTCACCCCTCCACTTT
CASSYDPRDRGNSPLHF
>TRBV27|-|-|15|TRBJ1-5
TGTGCCAGCAGTTGGGGGGGGACTAGCAATCAGCCCCAGCATTTT
CASSWGGTSNQPQHF
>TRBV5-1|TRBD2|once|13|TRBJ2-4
TGCGCCAGCAGCCCAGGACTAGAAAACATTCAGTACTTC
CASSPGLENIQYF
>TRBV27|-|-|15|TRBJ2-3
TGTGCCAGCAGTTTAGGAGCCTCTAGCACAGATACGCAGTATTTT
CASSLGASSTDTQYF
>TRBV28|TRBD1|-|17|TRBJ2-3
TGTGCCAGCAGTAGCCCCCCGGGACAGGGGGCTTGGGATACGCAGTATTTT
CASSSPPGQGAWDTQYF
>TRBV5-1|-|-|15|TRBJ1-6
TGCGCCAGCAGCTTAGACGCGAGGGTAAATTCACCCCTCCACTTT
CASSLDARVNSPLHF
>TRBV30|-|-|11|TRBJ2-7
TGTGCCTGGAGGAGCAGCTACGAGCAGTACTTC
CAWRSSYEQYF
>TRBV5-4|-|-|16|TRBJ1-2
TGTGCCAGCAGCTTGGGGTTTTCCGGGGGTGACTATGGCTACACCTTC
CASSLGFSGGDYGYTF
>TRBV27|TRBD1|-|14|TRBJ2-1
TGTGCCAGCAGTACGAGACAGGGTTTGGATGAGCAGTTCTTC
CASSTRQGLDEQFF
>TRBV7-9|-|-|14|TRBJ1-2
TGTGCCAGCAGCCAATTTGCTCAGGGACGCGGCTACACCTTC
CASSQFAQGRGYTF
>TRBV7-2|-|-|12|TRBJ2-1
TGTGCCAGCAGCCGACGGACGAATGAGCAGTTCTTC
CASSRRTNEQFF
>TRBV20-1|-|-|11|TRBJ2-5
TGCAGTGCTCTCTGGACGGAGACCCAGTACTTC
CSALWTETQYF
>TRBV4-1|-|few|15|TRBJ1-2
TGCGCCAGCAGCCAAGACAGGGGATCGAACTATGGCTACACCTTC
CASSQDRGSNYGYTF
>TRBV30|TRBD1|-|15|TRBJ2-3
TGTGCCTGGAGCACCGGGACAGGGGGACCAGATACGCAGTATTTT
CAWSTGTGGPDTQYF
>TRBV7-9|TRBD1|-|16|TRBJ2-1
TGTGCCAGCAGCTTGACAGGGGGTATATCCTACAATGAGCAGTTCTTC
CASSLTGGISYNEQFF
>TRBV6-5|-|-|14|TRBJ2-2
TGTGCCAGCAGTTCCAGAGGGGTAGCCGGGGAGCTGTTTTTT
CASSSRGVAGELFF
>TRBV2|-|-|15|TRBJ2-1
TGTGCCAGCAGTGAGGACCCGAGCTCCTACAATGAGCAGTTCTTC
CASSEDPSSYNEQFF
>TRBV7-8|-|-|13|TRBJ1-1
TGTGCCAGCAGCTTAAGCGTAGTGAGTGAAGCTTTCTTT
CASSLSVVSEAFF
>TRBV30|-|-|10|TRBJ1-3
TGTGCCTGGAAGGAGAGCACCATATATTTT
CAWKESTIYF
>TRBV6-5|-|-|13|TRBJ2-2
TGTGCCAGCAGTTATCAGAACACCGGGGAGCTGTTTTTT
CASSYQNTGELFF
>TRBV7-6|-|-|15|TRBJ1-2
TGTGCCAGCAGCTCAGGCCGGGGGACGGTCCATGGCTACACCTTC
CASSSGRGTVHGYTF
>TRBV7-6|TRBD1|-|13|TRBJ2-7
TGTGCCAGCAGCTTATCCGGGACAGTTGAGCAGTACTTC
CASSLSGTVEQYF
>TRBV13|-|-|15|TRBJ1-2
TGTGCCAGCAGCTTAGACAATCAGGCTAACTATGGCTACACCTTC
CASSLDNQANYGYTF
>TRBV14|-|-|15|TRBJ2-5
TGTGCCACCCGGACAGCGTATAAGAAACAAGAGACCCAGTACTTC
CATRTAYKKQETQYF
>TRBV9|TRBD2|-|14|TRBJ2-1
TGTGCCAGCAGCGAAGCGGGGGGGCCAAATGAGCAGTTCTTC
CASSEAGGPNEQFF
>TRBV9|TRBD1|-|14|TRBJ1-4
TGTGCCAGCAGCGTGGGGACAGGGAGTGAAAAACTGTTTTTT
CASSVGTGSEKLFF
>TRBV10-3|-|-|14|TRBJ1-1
TGTGCCACCACGGTGGGCATTCCGAACACTGAAGCTTTCTTT
CATTVGIPNTEAFF
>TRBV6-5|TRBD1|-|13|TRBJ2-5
TGTGCCAGCAGGGGACAGTTCCAAGAGACCCAGTACTTC
CASRGQFQETQYF
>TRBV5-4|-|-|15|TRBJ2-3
TGTGCCAGCAGCTCCGGGACCCAGAGCACAGATACGCAGTATTTT
CASSSGTQSTDTQYF
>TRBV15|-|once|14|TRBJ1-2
TGTGCCACCAGCAGAGATCTTGGTAACTATGGCTACACCTTC
CATSRDLGNYGYTF
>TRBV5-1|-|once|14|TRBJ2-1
TGCGCCAGCAGCTTGGCGGACTCGTACAATGAGCAGTTCTTC
CASSLADSYNEQFF
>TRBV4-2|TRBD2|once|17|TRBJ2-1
TGTGCCAGCAGCCAATACCTGAGCGGGGGAGCTCCCAATGAGCAGTTCTTC
CASSQYLSGGAPNEQFF
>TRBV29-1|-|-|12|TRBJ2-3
TGCAGCGTTGGTGGAGGGCCAGATACGCAGTATTTT
CSVGGGPDTQYF
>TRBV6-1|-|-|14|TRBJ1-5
TGTGCCAGCAGATACCCAGGGGCGAATCAGCCCCAGCATTTT
CASRYPGANQPQHF
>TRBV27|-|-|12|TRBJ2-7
TGTGCCAGCAGTGACCAGGGGTACGAGCAGTACTTC
CASSDQGYEQYF
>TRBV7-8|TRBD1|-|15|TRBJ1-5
TGTGCCAGCAGCCCCCACCGGGACAGGAGTCAGCCCCAGCATTTT
CASSPHRDRSQPQHF
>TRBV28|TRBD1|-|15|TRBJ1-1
TGTGCCAGCAGTTTACATGGGGCGGGGACAGGTGAAGCTTTCTTT
CASSLHGAGTGEAFF
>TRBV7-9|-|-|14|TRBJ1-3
TGTGCCAGCAGCGTAACCTTCTCTGGAAACACCATATATTTT
CASSVTFSGNTIYF